This T cell receptor beta chain was captured in a study of vaccination effects on CD4 cells after COVID-19. Overall study context: Participants each got two BNT162b2 or mRNA-1273 vaccine doses.

V gave up 3 bases and J gave up 7 bases, with 13 bases separating them. This CDR3 is 14 amino acids long. The germline V gene has CDR1 SGHTA and CDR2 FQGNSA. CD4+ T cells specific for antigen were expanded with viral peptide pools by the ViraFEST assay before sequencing. Isolation of CD4+ T cells took place after nine to ten days of culture. Prior SARS-CoV-2 infection was absent in the vaccine recipients, as shown by negative nucleocapsid antibodies. Cultures received IL-2 medium that replaced half the medium on days 3 and 7. Clones were sequenced by immunoSEQ multiplex PCR, and TCRdb holds only the in-frame ones, with some missing. The data contain 50,000 to 65,000 clones, roughly 76% of them singletons. On this clone itself: Its antigen is not known.

The chain is built from TRBV7-2 and TRBJ2-1; D unclear. Sequences were derived from CD4+ T cells from PBMCs cultured with HCoV-229E spike peptides, sampled before COVID-19 vaccination. This receptor was identified in a human donor who received a COVID-19 vaccine. As DNA, the CDR3 is TGTGCCAGCAGCTTTTTAGTCACTTGGAATGAGCAGTTCTTC. It specifies CASSFLVTWNEQFF.